This T cell receptor (beta chain) was retrieved from a study of shared clonotypes between healthy human individuals. The CDR3 is made up of 15 amino acids. Trimming took 5 bases from V and 3 from J; bases not matched to a gene: 5. CDR1 and CDR2 from the germline V gene are SNHLY and FYNNEI. Repertoires were generated with immunoSEQ multiplex PCR, while TCRdb's copy carries only in-frame clones and drops some. The table includes roughly 890,000 clones, nearly 95% detected once. Naive CD8 cells lacked CD45RO and underwent positive selection for CCR7, leaving out terminally differentiated effector memory CD45RA+ cells.

The chain carries TRBV2 and TRBJ2-1, with 9 bases matching TRBD2. The sequenced sample was naive CD8+ T cells sorted from blood. The sequence derives from a man aged 25 to 40 in good health. The CDR3, as DNA: TGTGCCAGCAGTCTACTAGCGGGTGACTACAATGAGCAGTTCTTC. It yields the protein CASSLLAGDYNEQFF.